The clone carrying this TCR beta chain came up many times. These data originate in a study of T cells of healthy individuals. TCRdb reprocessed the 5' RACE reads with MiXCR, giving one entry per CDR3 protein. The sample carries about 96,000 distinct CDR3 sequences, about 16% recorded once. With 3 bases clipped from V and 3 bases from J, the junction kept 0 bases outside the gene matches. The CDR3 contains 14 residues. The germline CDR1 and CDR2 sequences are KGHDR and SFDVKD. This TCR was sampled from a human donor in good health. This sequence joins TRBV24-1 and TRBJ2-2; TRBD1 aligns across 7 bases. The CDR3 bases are TGTGCCACCAGTGATGACAGGGACACCGGGGAGCTGTTTTTT. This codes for CATSDDRDTGELFF.